This TCR beta chain originates from a study of regulatory T cells in long-lasting Graves disease. Time point defined: newly diagnosed GD, antithyroid drugs for less than 3 months. PBMC RNA served as the TCR library source. V gave up 3 bases and J gave up 3 bases, with 11 bases separating them. The V gene's germline CDR1 is LGHNA and CDR2 YSLEER. The CDR3 contains 14 residues. Library construction for TCR beta used iRepertoire HTBI primers and Arm-PCR of CDR3 regions. TCRdb re-derived calls from the multiplex PCR reads in MiXCR, one entry per CDR3 protein. This table has approximately 540,000 distinct CDR3 sequences, around 11% appearing once. These data were also filed under a second study, of T cells in Graves' hyperthyroidism and ophthalmopathy.

This sequence originates from a woman younger than 45 with Graves disease. This specimen consisted of peripheral blood mononuclear cells (PBMCs), obtained at new diagnosis, from a patient treated with antithyroid drugs. The chain couples TRBV4-3 to TRBJ1-1; D not certain. CDR3 residues: CASSQHIGDTEAFF. In nucleotides, the CDR3 is TGCGCCAGCAGCCAGCATATCGGGGACACTGAAGCTTTCTTT.